This T cell receptor (beta chain) was identified during a study of shared clonotypes between healthy human individuals. Deletions cut 6 bases from V and 2 bases from J, with 13 bases between. There are 14 residues in the CDR3. Germline CDR1 reads MDHEN; CDR2 reads SYDVKM. Here immunoSEQ multiplex PCR was the method, and the copy in TCRdb shows in-frame clones only, minus some. Among millions of clones listed, just over 90% were seen once. Sample: naive CD4+ T cells from PBMCs. As for subset: CD45RA+ positively selected. The receptor's source is a man between 18 and 35 years old in good health. Some clones in this sample may be carry-over from other donors' samples. This sequence joins TRBV28 and TRBJ1-2; D gene unclear. The CDR3 bases are TGTGCCAGCAGCTCCCTGGAGCCCAACTATGGCTACACCTTC. This encodes CASSSLEPNYGYTF.